These 19 T cell receptor beta chains came from one sample sequenced in a study of neoadjuvant anti-PD-1 for oral cavity cancer. Generated by immunoSEQ multiplex PCR, the TCRdb table keeps only in-frame clones and is missing some. The table has around 14,000 clones, around 74% seen once; the top ten hold about 2.1%. As for time point: after neoadjuvant nivolumab, at surgical resection. Sequencing used PBMCs, obtained after nivolumab (anti-PD-1) treatment. The source is a person between 40 and 79 years old with oral cavity squamous cell carcinoma.

This chain connects TRBV6-1 to TRBJ1-5, with 7 positions matching TRBD1. V gave up 4 bases and J gave up 6 bases; unmatched junction bases: 6. The germline V gene has CDR1 MNHNS and CDR2 SASEGT. This CDR3 comprises 14 residues. CDR3 residues: CASSVDRVGQPQHF. DNA for the CDR3: TGTGCCAGCAGTGTAGACAGGGTGGGTCAGCCCCAGCATTTT.

V usage is TRBV10-1 and J usage is TRBJ2-1; TRBD2 might be the D (7 bases). The ends were cut back, 6 bases at V and 4 bases at J, with 19 bases in the middle. Germline V gives CDR1 WNHNN, CDR2 SYGVQD (reference sequence). The CDR3 runs 16 residues. CDR3 nucleotides: TGCGCCAGCAGCAAAGGGGCGGGGGCCGGTTACAATGAGCAGTTCTTC. This sequence encodes CASSKGAGAGYNEQFF.

The gene calls are TRBV15 and TRBJ1-2; D not resolved. The CDR3 contains 14 residues. Trimming removed 0 bases from V and 4 bases from J, with 9 bases in between. In germline, CDR1 is LNHNV, CDR2 YYDKDF (reference sequence). CDR3 DNA: TGTGCCACCAGCAGAGATGCAGAGTCCTATGGCTACACCTTC. It specifies CATSRDAESYGYTF.

This clone was observed a single time. The genes are TRBV4-1 and TRBJ2-1, with D tentatively TRBD1 or TRBD2 (5 bases each). Trimming left V 2 bases short and J 4 bases short, with 18 bases between. This CDR3 spans 17 amino acids. Germline CDR1 and CDR2: MGHRA and YSYEKL. CDR3 nucleotide sequence: TGCGCCAGCAGCCAACCTCTCACACGGGGCGTGTACAATGAGCAGTTCTTC. It is translated as CASSQPLTRGVYNEQFF.

CDR3 in amino acids: CASSLRTGFDTQYF. CDR3 nucleotides: TGTGCCAGCAGCCTCCGGACAGGGTTCGATACGCAGTATTTT. The gene calls are TRBV9 and TRBJ2-3; 8 bases align to TRBD1. The CDR3 has 14 amino acids. Germline values: CDR1 SGDLS, CDR2 YYNGEE. The V segment lost 4 bases and the J segment 6 bases; nucleotides outside the gene matches: 7.

CDR3 amino acids: CASSIYRGRVGNQPQHF. The CDR3 region has the DNA TGTGCCAGCAGCATATACAGGGGGCGGGTTGGCAATCAGCCCCAGCATTTT. The gene calls are TRBV21-1 and TRBJ1-5; no DNA check was done on the table's D call, TRBD1. TRBV21-1 is a pseudogene. The CDR3 extends over 17 amino acids.

The chain couples TRBV5-1 to TRBJ2-3; 9 bases fit TRBD2. Trimming at V came to 3 bases and at J to 4 bases, leaving 3 bases not matched to a gene. The CDR3 has 14 amino acids. Germline lookup yields CDR1 SGHRS and CDR2 YFSETQ. The CDR3 spells CASSYGLAPDTQYF. The CDR3 region has the DNA TGCGCCAGCAGCTATGGACTAGCGCCAGATACGCAGTATTTT.

The chain recombines TRBV28 with TRBJ1-2; 11 nucleotides agree with TRBD1. CDR1 and CDR2 from the germline V gene are MDHEN and SYDVKM. With 4 bases clipped from V and 8 bases from J, the junction kept 6 bases outside the gene matches. This CDR3 spans 14 amino acids. Here the CDR3 DNA reads TGTGCCAGCAGTTCCGGACAGGGGGCGGAAGGCTACACCTTC. It codes for CASSSGQGAEGYTF.

The chain recombines TRBV12-5 with TRBJ1-5, with a weak D call TRBD1 (6 bases). Germline V CDR1 and CDR2: LGHNT, FRNRAP. Between the trimmed V and J ends, which lost 1 base and 2 bases, there was a span of 9 bases. The CDR3 sequence is 15 residues long. The CDR3 nucleotides are TGTGCTAGTGGTTTGGCGAGGGGGGGCAATCAGCCCCAGCATTTT. This encodes CASGLARGGNQPQHF.

The V gene is TRBV7-8, the J gene TRBJ1-4; weak D call: TRBD1 (5 bases). Germline V lookup: CDR1 SGHVS, CDR2 FQNEAQ. Trimming left V 5 bases short and J 0 bases short, with 7 bases between. The length of the CDR3 is 14 residues. CDR3 DNA: TGTGCCAGCAGCGTACAGGCAACTAATGAAAAACTGTTTTTT. Protein: CASSVQATNEKLFF.

The chain carries TRBV6-1 and TRBJ2-5; 10 bases align to TRBD2. V was clipped by 4 bases and J by 0 bases; unmatched bases: 5. The CDR3 has 16 amino acids. The V gene's germline CDR1 is MNHNS and CDR2 SASEGT. CDR3 in amino acids: CASSAWGLANQETQYF. CDR3 nucleotides: TGTGCCAGCAGTGCCTGGGGACTAGCGAACCAAGAGACCCAGTACTTC.

This chain joins TRBV9 and TRBJ1-6; D is unclear. Germline CDR1 and CDR2: SGDLS and YYNGEE. The CDR3 covers 9 residues. V lost 7 bases and J 9 bases, leaving 2 bases between the germline ends. As DNA, the CDR3 is TGTGCCAGCGGTTCACCCCTCCACTTT. Encoded protein: CASGSPLHF.

The V call is TRBV27, the J call TRBJ1-4; tentative D call: TRBD1 (6 bases). The CDR3 runs to 14 residues. Germline V gene sequence: CDR1 MNHEY, CDR2 SMNVEV (reference sequence). V was shortened by 6 bases and J by 8 bases, with 16 bases between the two germline ends. CDR3 residues: CASRTQGLGEKLFF. CDR3 bases: TGTGCCAGCAGGACACAGGGCTTGGGCGAAAAACTGTTTTTT.

The chain couples TRBV6-6 to TRBJ2-3; possibly TRBD2 for D (5 bases). Germline CDR1 is MNHNY and CDR2 is SVGAGI (reference sequence). The V gene lost 5 bases and the J gene lost 8 bases, with 11 bases spanning the gap. This CDR3 is 12 amino acids long. CDR3 nucleotides: TGTGCCAGCAGTGCCCGGGAAGTTACGCAGTATTTT. It translates to CASSAREVTQYF.

The chain links TRBV5-1 to TRBJ2-5, with TRBD1 identical over 9 bases. In germline, CDR1 is SGHRS, CDR2 YFSETQ. With 4 bases clipped from V and 1 base from J, the junction kept 11 bases outside the gene matches. There are 17 residues in the CDR3. The CDR3 sequence: CASSQRNLDRGQETQYF. The DNA for the CDR3 is TGCGCCAGCAGCCAAAGAAACTTGGACAGGGGCCAAGAGACCCAGTACTTC.

The genes are TRBV6-5 and TRBJ1-3, with TRBD1 matching over 7 bases. J was trimmed by 3 bases and V by 7 bases; bases with no gene match: 6. The CDR3 covers 14 residues. Germline CDR1 MNHEY, CDR2 SVGAGI. CDR3 coding DNA: TGTGCCAGCAAACAGGGGAACTTTGGAAACACCATATATTTT. Amino acid sequence: CASKQGNFGNTIYF.

V gene TRBV6-6 combines with J gene TRBJ2-1, with D perhaps TRBD2 (5 bases). This CDR3 contains 15 residues. Trimming pared 6 bases from V and 2 bases from J, leaving 14 bases between. The germline V gene has CDR1 MNHNY and CDR2 SVGAGI (reference sequence). CDR3 coding DNA: TGTGCCAGCAGCTGGCTGGACTTGGCCTACAATGAGCAGTTCTTC. Protein product: CASSWLDLAYNEQFF.

This clone showed up just a few times. V usage is TRBV6-6 and J usage is TRBJ1-2, with D unresolved. Between the trimmed V and J ends, which lost 5 bases and 7 bases, there was a span of 14 bases. Germline V gene data show CDR1 as MNHNY and CDR2 as SVGAGI (reference sequence). This CDR3 has 13 residues. CDR3: CASSDDPPFGYTF. The DNA for the CDR3 is TGTGCCAGCAGTGACGACCCACCCTTTGGCTACACCTTC.

This clone was seen a handful of times. The chain has TRBV25-1 and TRBJ2-1; D unclear. Trimming took off 7 bases at V and 7 bases at J, with 8 bases between the two ends. CDR1 is MGHDK and CDR2 is SYGVNS in the germline V gene. The CDR3 sequence is 11 residues long. DNA of the CDR3: TGTGCCAGCAATGCCGGGAATGAGCAGTTCTTC. Translation gives CASNAGNEQFF.